Following are 23 T cell receptor beta chains from one sample sequenced in a study of shared clonotypes between healthy human individuals. Clones were sequenced by immunoSEQ multiplex PCR, and TCRdb holds only the in-frame ones, with some missing. The table shows around 2,000,000 clones, with 85% to 95% occurring only once. Input material: naive CD4+ T cells sorted from blood. Regarding subset: CD45RA+ positively selected. These TCRs come from a man aged 18 to 35 in good health.

V gene TRBV25-1 combines with J gene TRBJ2-2, with unresolved D. The V gene's germline CDR1 is MGHDK and CDR2 SYGVNS. CDR3 length equals 16 residues. Trimming took 7 bases from V and 3 from J, leaving 18 bases between them. The CDR3 coding sequence is TGTGCCAGCACCCCCGGTGGGCGGCGACACACCGGGGAGCTGTTTTTT. This translates into CASTPGGRRHTGELFF. Using reference TRBV25-1 and TRBJ2-2 for the parts outside the CDR3, the full variable domain is EADIYQTPRYLVIGTGKKITLECSQTMGHDKMYWYQQDPGMELHLIHYSYGVNSTEKGDLSSESTVSRIRTEHFPLTLESARPSHTSQYLCASTPGGRRHTGELFFGEGSRLTVL.

Points on this clone: The sample carries other DNA sequences with the same CDR3. V is TRBV5-1 and J is TRBJ2-7; D gene unclear. Germline lookup yields CDR1 SGHRS and CDR2 YFSETQ. The V end lost 4 bases, the J end lost 0 bases, and 11 bases lay between the germline ends. The CDR3 extends over 14 amino acids. Here the CDR3 DNA reads TGCGCCAGCAGCCCCACTGGGAACTCCTACGAGCAGTACTTC. Residues: CASSPTGNSYEQYF.

The chain recombines TRBV18 with TRBJ1-5, with 11 bases fitting TRBD1. Germline assignment: CDR1 KGHSH and CDR2 LQKENI. The V segment lost 3 bases and the J segment 3 bases; nucleotides outside the gene matches: 7. The CDR3 length is 17 residues. CDR3 residues: CASSPTRGQGANQPQHF. In nucleotides, the CDR3 is TGTGCCAGCTCACCGACCAGAGGACAGGGGGCCAATCAGCCCCAGCATTTT.

This sequence joins TRBV28 and TRBJ2-7; 9 nucleotides match TRBD2. CDR1 is MDHEN, CDR2 SYDVKM, per germline. Trimming removed 0 bases from V and 4 bases from J; junction bases left unmatched: 4. The CDR3 covers 15 residues. The CDR3 DNA reads TGTGCCAGCAGTTTATGGGGAGCGGGGGGATACGAGCAGTACTTC. Its translation is CASSLWGAGGYEQYF.

The rearrangement uses TRBV6-5 and TRBJ2-7, with 9 positions matching TRBD2. The junction had 9 bases not matched to a gene; V was cut back by 10 bases and J by 2 bases. CDR1 and CDR2 (germline): MNHEY, SVGAGI. This CDR3 spans 14 amino acids. CDR3 sequence: CANRKTSGTYEQYF. The CDR3 bases are TGTGCCAACCGGAAGACTAGCGGTACCTACGAGCAGTACTTC.

In DNA, the CDR3 is TGTGCCAGCAGTGTGATGTCGGCGAGCTCCTATAATTCACCCCTCCACTTT. Its protein product is CASSVMSASSYNSPLHF. V is TRBV25-1 and J is TRBJ1-6, with no clear D. Trimming left V 4 bases short and J 0 bases short, with 13 bases between. Germline V gives CDR1 MGHDK, CDR2 SYGVNS. The CDR3 totals 17 residues.

The rearrangement links TRBV7-2 to TRBJ2-7; no firm D call. CDR1 and CDR2 from the germline V gene are SGHTA and FQGNSA. V dropped 1 base and J dropped 5 bases, with 9 bases sitting between them. The CDR3 sequence is 13 residues long. For the CDR3, the DNA is TGTGCCAGCAGCTTAGAGGGTTACCACGAGCAGTACTTC. Translation gives CASSLEGYHEQYF.

V and J are TRBV11-2 and TRBJ1-2; D gene uncertain. The CDR3 loop spans 15 amino acids. Germline CDR1 SGHAT, CDR2 FQNNGV. V lost 4 bases and J 3 bases, leaving 15 bases between the germline ends. The CDR3 region has the DNA TGTGCCAGCAGCTCACAACTTTCCTTCGACTATGGCTACACCTTC. Encoded protein: CASSSQLSFDYGYTF. Full variable domain (missing parts from reference TRBV11-2 and TRBJ1-2): EAGVAQSPRYKIIEKRQSVAFWCNPISGHATLYWYQQILGQGPKLLIQFQNNGVVDDSQLPKDRFSAERLKGVDSTLKIQPAKLEDSAVYLCASSSQLSFDYGYTFGSGTRLTVV.

V and J are TRBV11-2 and TRBJ2-3; 7 bases are a match to TRBD1. CDR1 and CDR2 from the germline V gene are SGHAT and FQNNGV. The V segment lost 3 bases and the J segment 1 base; nucleotides outside the gene matches: 1. The CDR3 has 14 residues. Here the CDR3 DNA reads TGTGCCAGCAGCTTTGACAGGGGCACAGATACGCAGTATTTT. Its translation: CASSFDRGTDTQYF.

The genes are TRBV30 and TRBJ1-1, with D possibly being TRBD1 (6 bases). V lost 5 bases, J lost 2 bases, and 9 bases lay in between. Germline CDR1 GTSNPN, CDR2 SVGIG (reference sequence). The CDR3 spans 12 residues. DNA of the CDR3: TGTGCCTGGCGACAGGATAACACTGAAGCTTTCTTT. Residues: CAWRQDNTEAFF.

The sample holds one count of this clone. CDR3 loop: CASSSGTLTHATNNEQFF. The CDR3 coding sequence is TGCGCCAGCAGCTCCGGGACACTTACCCACGCTACAAACAATGAGCAGTTCTTC. The V and J genes are TRBV5-1 and TRBJ2-1; TRBD1 is a possible D gene (6 bases). The CDR3 is made up of 18 amino acids. Germline V gene sequence: CDR1 SGHRS, CDR2 YFSETQ. The V end lost 3 bases, the J end lost 5 bases, and 24 bases lay between the germline ends. The whole variable domain, remainder taken from reference TRBV5-1 and TRBJ2-1, is KAGVTQTPRYLIKTRGQQVTLSCSPISGHRSVSWYQQTPGQGLQFLFEYFSETQRNKGNFPGRFSGRQFSNSRSEMNVSTLELGDSALYLCASSSGTLTHATNNEQFFGPGTRLTVL.

V is TRBV7-9 and J is TRBJ2-5, with unresolved D. This CDR3 region has 13 residues. V was trimmed by 1 base and J by 3 bases, leaving 6 bases between them. Per the germline V gene, CDR1 is SEHNR and CDR2 is FQNEAQ (reference sequence). The CDR3 protein is CASSLGQEETQYF. CDR3 DNA sequence: TGTGCCAGCAGCTTAGGACAAGAAGAGACCCAGTACTTC.

This chain links TRBV4-1 with TRBJ2-3; the D call may be TRBD1 or TRBD2 (5 bases each). This CDR3 spans 16 amino acids. The ends were cut back, 4 bases at V and 2 bases at J, with 16 bases in the middle. Germline CDR1 and CDR2: MGHRA and YSYEKL. The CDR3 nucleotides are TGCGCCAGCAGCCTTTCGGGTAGGGGAGACACAGATACGCAGTATTTT. This codes for CASSLSGRGDTDTQYF.

For this clone: Within the sample, other DNA sequences also encode this same CDR3. This rearrangement joins TRBV6-5 to TRBJ2-7; 9 nucleotides line up with TRBD2. From germline, CDR1 is MNHEY and CDR2 SVGAGI. J lost 3 bases, V lost 2 bases, and 5 bases had no gene match. The CDR3 is 15 residues long. The CDR3 sequence: CASSYKLAGGYEQYF. The CDR3 DNA reads as TGTGCCAGCAGTTACAAACTAGCGGGTGGCTACGAGCAGTACTTC.

The chain recombines TRBV6-5 with TRBJ2-7, with TRBD2 matching over 7 bases. The germline gives CDR1 MNHEY, CDR2 SVGAGI. The junction had 1 base not matched to a gene; V was cut back by 2 bases and J by 0 bases. This CDR3 is 14 amino acids long. The CDR3 protein is CASSYQRGSYEQYF. Here the CDR3 DNA reads TGTGCCAGCAGTTACCAGCGGGGCTCCTACGAGCAGTACTTC.

This clone was counted a single time. The rearrangement joins TRBV6-1 to TRBJ1-3, with D possibly TRBD1 on 5 matching bases. The CDR3 contains 16 residues. Germline V gene lookup returns CDR1 MNHNS and CDR2 SASEGT. V dropped 2 bases and J dropped 0 bases, with 11 bases sitting between them. CDR3 sequence (DNA): TGTGCCAGCAGTGAACAGGGAAATGGCTCTGGAAACACCATATATTTT. This encodes CASSEQGNGSGNTIYF.

V and J are TRBV7-9 and TRBJ2-7; D is unclear. The CDR3 has 16 amino acids. Trimming cost V 0 bases and J 0 bases, with 12 bases left between them. Germline-derived CDR1 and CDR2 are SEHNR and FQNEAQ (reference sequence). CDR3 amino acids: CASSLAQGQVSYEQYF. The CDR3 nucleotides read TGTGCCAGCAGCTTAGCGCAAGGGCAGGTCTCCTACGAGCAGTACTTC.

This clone was picked up one time. This sequence joins TRBV7-2 and TRBJ2-7; D remains unclear. The CDR3 is 13 residues long. Germline CDR1 SGHTA, CDR2 FQGNSA. V was clipped by 2 bases and J by 6 bases, with 11 bases between them. For the CDR3, the DNA is TGTGCCAGCAGCTTACGAAGAGTGGCCGAGCAGTACTTC. Translated, it gives CASSLRRVAEQYF.

In this sample, this clone turned up once. J is TRBJ2-1 and V is TRBV5-1, with 7 bases lining up with TRBD1. The CDR3 has 16 amino acids. V trimming: 0 bases; J trimming: 2 bases; junction bases outside the gene matches: 5. Germline V gives CDR1 SGHRS, CDR2 YFSETQ. Here the CDR3 reads CASSLAGTVAYNEQFF. As DNA, the CDR3 is TGCGCCAGCAGCTTGGCCGGGACAGTGGCCTACAATGAGCAGTTCTTC.

V usage is TRBV5-6 and J usage is TRBJ2-3, with TRBD1 matching over 9 bases. Germline values: CDR1 SGHDT, CDR2 YYEEEE. V dropped 4 bases and J dropped 8; count of bases not matched to a gene: 11. CDR3 size: 15 residues. The CDR3 protein is CASSIRDRDLVTQYF. The CDR3, as DNA: TGTGCCAGCAGCATACGGGACAGGGACCTAGTTACGCAGTATTTT.

This chain's CDR3 is CASSLVAGGADGYTF. CDR3 nucleotide sequence: TGTGCCAGCAGCTTAGTGGCAGGGGGCGCAGATGGCTACACCTTC. The V gene is TRBV7-9, the J gene TRBJ1-2, with TRBD1 matching 8 bases. The CDR3 is made up of 15 amino acids. Germline CDR1 SEHNR, CDR2 FQNEAQ (reference sequence). V lost 1 base, J lost 6 bases, and 7 bases stayed unmatched.

The chain joins TRBV10-2 to TRBJ2-1, with 9 bases aligning to TRBD2. Trimming cost V 5 bases and J 0 bases; bases outside gene matches: 2. There are 15 residues in the CDR3. Germline CDR1 WSHSY, CDR2 SAAADI. In nucleotides, the CDR3 is TGCGCCAGCAGTCTAGCGGGGAGCTCCTACAATGAGCAGTTCTTC. It encodes CASSLAGSSYNEQFF.

The genes are TRBV5-1 and TRBJ2-2, with D possibly matching TRBD2 (5 bases). The CDR3 is 15 amino acids. V lost 7 bases and J 4 bases, leaving 17 bases between the germline ends. The germline V gene encodes CDR1 SGHRS and CDR2 YFSETQ. Here the CDR3 DNA reads TGCGCCAGCCGCAATGGGTCGGGAAGCACCGGGGAGCTGTTTTTT. Translated: CASRNGSGSTGELFF.